This is a list of T cell receptor beta chains from one sample in a study of cytomegalovirus exposure and HLA in healthy donors. TCRdb keeps only in-frame clones here, not all; method: immunoSEQ multiplex PCR. The sample holds over 150,000 clones, roughly four fifths seen once. Sequencing was performed on PBMCs. These receptors were taken from a man in his fifties or sixties in good health and CMV-seronegative. Both conserved end residues are part of each CDR3. The D gene is left open where the match is weak. Clone size appears in some rows only: once, few, many, or a class for an expanded clone.

D gene: TRBD1
V gene: TRBV6-1
clone size: few
J gene: TRBJ1-3
CDR3 DNA: TGTGCCAGCAGTGAATCGGACAGGGTGACTGGAAACACCATATATTTT
CDR3 protein: CASSESDRVTGNTIYF

D gene: TRBD2
V gene: TRBV6-5
clone size: few
J gene: TRBJ2-2
CDR3 DNA: TGTGCAACAGCGCCCCGACTAGCCGCCGGGGAGCTGTTTTTT
CDR3 protein: CATAPRLAAGELFF

D gene: TRBD2
V gene: TRBV18
clone size: few
J gene: TRBJ2-7
CDR3 DNA: TGTGCCAGCTCACCATCCGCGCGGGGGGAGGGCGAGCAGTACTTC
CDR3 protein: CASSPSARGEGEQYF

D gene: TRBD1
V gene: TRBV2
clone size: .
J gene: TRBJ2-7
CDR3 DNA: TGTGCCAGCAGCGCCAGGACAGGGGCAGGGGAGCAGTACTTC
CDR3 protein: CASSARTGAGEQYF

D gene: TRBD1
V gene: TRBV9
clone size: .
J gene: TRBJ2-7
CDR3 DNA: TGTGCCAGCAGCGTGGGACAGGCATTCTACGAGCAGTACTTC
CDR3 protein: CASSVGQAFYEQYF

D gene: TRBD1
V gene: TRBV28
clone size: .
J gene: TRBJ1-2
CDR3 DNA: TGTGCCAGCAGTTTTCCTAGCCCCCTTTCAACGACGGGACAGGGCCCAGATCTTAACTATGGCTACACCTTC
CDR3 protein: CASSFPSPLSTTGQGPDLNYGYTF

D gene: .
V gene: TRBV7-9
clone size: .
J gene: TRBJ2-3
CDR3 DNA: TGTGCCAGCAGCTTGGCGGGCCCTAGCACAGATACGCAGTATTTT
CDR3 protein: CASSLAGPSTDTQYF

D gene: .
V gene: TRBV2
clone size: .
J gene: TRBJ1-6
CDR3 DNA: TGTGCCAGCAGCGCCAGGATAGGATCACCCCTCCACTTT
CDR3 protein: CASSARIGSPLHF

D gene: TRBD1
V gene: TRBV28
clone size: .
J gene: TRBJ2-7
CDR3 DNA: TGTGCCAGCAGTGCAGCCGGGACAGGGGGCTGGAAGCAGTACTTC
CDR3 protein: CASSAAGTGGWKQYF

D gene: TRBD1
V gene: TRBV29-1
clone size: .
J gene: TRBJ2-2
CDR3 DNA: TGCAGCGTTCTGGGACAGGGGGTTGACGGGGAGCTGTTTTTT
CDR3 protein: CSVLGQGVDGELFF

D gene: TRBD2
V gene: TRBV28
clone size: .
J gene: TRBJ2-3
CDR3 DNA: TGTGCCAGCAGTCGATCTGGCGGGGGGGGCACAGATACGCAGTATTTT
CDR3 protein: CASSRSGGGGTDTQYF

D gene: .
V gene: TRBV19
clone size: .
J gene: TRBJ1-5
CDR3 DNA: TGTGCCAGTTACCAACAGGGAGGCAATCAGCCCCAGCATTTT
CDR3 protein: CASYQQGGNQPQHF

D gene: .
V gene: TRBV18
clone size: .
J gene: TRBJ1-5
CDR3 DNA: TGTGCCAGCTCCCCGACAAATCAGCCCCAGCATTTT
CDR3 protein: CASSPTNQPQHF

D gene: .
V gene: TRBV5-6
clone size: .
J gene: TRBJ2-7
CDR3 DNA: TGTGCCAGCAGCTCAGGCAGGGAATACGAGCAGTACTTC
CDR3 protein: CASSSGREYEQYF

D gene: .
V gene: TRBV15
clone size: few
J gene: TRBJ2-7
CDR3 DNA: TGTGCCACCAGCAGACTCCCCGGGACAAAAGCCTACGAGCAGTACTTC
CDR3 protein: CATSRLPGTKAYEQYF